The present TCR beta chain was sequenced within a study of Ad26.COV2.S vaccination and SARS-CoV-2 variants. Treatment: roughly 20 received Ad26.COV2.S at low or high dose, single or two shots; about five received placebo; per-sample allocation not given. All samples were drawn on day 63, counting from the first vaccine or placebo injection. Method: immunoSEQ multiplex PCR; TCRdb's copy keeps in-frame clones and lacks some. The sample includes 300,000 to 400,000 clones, roughly nine tenths of them seen just once. The ends lost 6 bases at V and 5 bases at J; junction bases unmatched: 12. CDR3 length: 15 residues. From germline, CDR1 is KGHSH and CDR2 LQKENI.

The rearrangement joins TRBV18 to TRBJ1-2; 7 bases align to TRBD1. The TCR originated in a person between 18 and 59 years old who received the Ad26.COV2.S COVID-19 vaccine or a placebo. The sequencing here drew on peripheral blood, taken in a trial of Ad26.COV2.S vaccine versus placebo. The CDR3 coding sequence is TGTGCCAGCTCGCATGGGGGGGACAGCAAGTATGGCTACACCTTC. It yields the protein CASSHGGDSKYGYTF.